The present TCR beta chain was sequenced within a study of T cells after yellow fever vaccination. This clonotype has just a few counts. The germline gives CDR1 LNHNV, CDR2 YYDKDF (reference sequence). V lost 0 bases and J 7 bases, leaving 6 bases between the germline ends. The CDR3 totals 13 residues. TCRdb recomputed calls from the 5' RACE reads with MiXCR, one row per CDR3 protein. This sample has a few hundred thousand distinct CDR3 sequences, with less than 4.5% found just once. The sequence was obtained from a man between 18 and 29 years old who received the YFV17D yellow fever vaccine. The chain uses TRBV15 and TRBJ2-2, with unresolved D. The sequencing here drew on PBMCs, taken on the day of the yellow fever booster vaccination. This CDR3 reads CATSRDYSGELFF. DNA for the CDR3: TGTGCCACCAGCAGAGATTACAGCGGGGAGCTGTTTTTT.